This T cell receptor beta chain was captured in a study of human T cells and chemical hapten exposure. V lost 5 bases to trimming and J lost 6 bases, with 13 bases between them. The CDR3 length is 14 residues. The germline V gene has CDR1 SGHAT and CDR2 FQDESV (reference sequence). This clonotype was detected ten times or more. Regarding time point: pre-sensitization, week 0. Treatment: therapeutic diphenylcyclopropenone sensitization with weekly scalp DPC. TCRdb analysed the RACE reads with MiXCR anew, one entry per CDR3 protein. The table includes approximately 79,000 distinct CDR3 sequences, 8.5% detected once.

Sample: whole blood, taken in connection with sensitization to the hapten diphenylcyclopropenone (DPC). This chain connects TRBV11-1 to TRBJ2-2; D remains ambiguous. The source of this sequence is a man in his forties with alopecia areata. Some clones in this sample may be carry-over from other donors' samples. This CDR3 reads CASSLAWGSGELFF. In nucleotides, the CDR3 is TGTGCCAGCAGCCTTGCTTGGGGATCCGGGGAGCTGTTTTTT. Variable domain in full (rest from reference TRBV11-1 and TRBJ2-2): EAEVAQSPRYKITEKSQAVAFWCDPISGHATLYWYRQILGQGPELLVQFQDESVVDDSQLPKDRFSAERLKGVDSTLKIQPAELGDSAMYLCASSLAWGSGELFFGEGSRLTVL.